The 25 T cell receptor beta chains reported below all come from one sample, sequenced in a study of regulatory T cells in long-lasting Graves disease. iRepertoire HTBI primers and Arm-PCR of CDR3 regions built TCR beta libraries. TCRdb called the multiplex PCR reads again in MiXCR, with one record for every CDR3 protein. The sample lists some 440,000 distinct CDR3 sequences, around 21% seen once, with 7.8% in the top ten. Sample time point: persistent/refractory GD, antithyroid drugs over 5 years with positive TRAb. RNA extracted from PBMCs served as the sequencing template. Material: peripheral blood mononuclear cells (PBMCs), obtained when the disease was refractory, from a patient treated with antithyroid drugs. These receptors came from a female donor with Graves disease.

This clonotype was found once. The CDR3 sequence is CASSLDFQGAAEQYF. The CDR3 region has the DNA TGCGCCAGCAGCTTGGATTTCCAGGGGGCCGCCGAGCAGTACTTC. The chain links TRBV5-1 to TRBJ2-7; 8 bases are shared with TRBD1. V lost 0 bases and J lost 6; bases outside the gene matches: 8. This CDR3 is built from 15 residues. In germline, CDR1 is SGHRS, CDR2 YFSETQ.

This clonotype was seen repeatedly, ten times or more. This chain joins TRBV11-2 and TRBJ2-7, with 9 bases identical to TRBD1. Trimming took 2 bases from V and 5 from J; bases not matched to a gene: 7. CDR3 size: 15 residues. CDR1 SGHAT and CDR2 FQNNGV come from the germline V gene. The CDR3 region is CASSLRAGTGNEQYF. As DNA, the CDR3 is TGTGCCAGCAGCTTACGCGCGGGGACAGGGAACGAGCAGTACTTC.

The chain carries TRBV7-2 and TRBJ2-2; 14 nucleotides match TRBD2. J was trimmed by 5 bases and V by 3 bases; bases with no gene match: 5. Per the germline V gene, CDR1 is SGHTA and CDR2 is FQGNSA. The CDR3 extends over 17 amino acids. This chain's CDR3 is CASSFRLAGGQTGELFF. CDR3 in DNA: TGTGCCAGCAGCTTCCGACTAGCGGGAGGGCAAACCGGGGAGCTGTTTTTT.

The chain employs TRBV27 and TRBJ1-6; TRBD1 matches at 9 bases. After removal of 8 bases from V and 7 bases from J, the junction contained 12 bases not matched to a gene. CDR3 length equals 16 residues. Germline CDR1 and CDR2: MNHEY and SMNVEV (reference sequence). This CDR3 reads CASAERWDRENSPLHF. The CDR3 nucleotides are TGTGCCAGCGCGGAGAGGTGGGACAGGGAAAATTCACCCCTCCACTTT.

In this sample, this clonotype turned up a few times. The rearrangement uses TRBV18 and TRBJ2-7; D is possibly TRBD1 (6 bases). CDR3 length equals 13 residues. In germline, CDR1 is KGHSH, CDR2 LQKENI. Trimming left V 8 bases short and J 0 bases short, with 11 bases between. The CDR3 reads CASQTGSSYEQYF. The CDR3 nucleotides are TGTGCCAGCCAGACAGGCAGCTCCTACGAGCAGTACTTC. Using reference TRBV18 and TRBJ2-7 for the parts outside the CDR3, the full variable domain is NAGVMQNPRHLVRRRGQEARLRCSPMKGHSHVYWYRQLPEEGLKFMVYLQKENIIDESGMPKERFSAEFPKEGPSILRIQQVVRGDSAAYFCASQTGSSYEQYFGPGTRLTVT.

This clonotype has a count of ten or more. The chain has TRBV12-3 or TRBV12-4 and TRBJ1-1, with D unresolved. V shed 7 bases and J shed 10 bases, with 22 bases lying between them. The CDR3 length is 14 residues. CDR3 nucleotide sequence: TGTGCCAGCAAGATGACGGGAAAGGGTGTCCGAGCTTTCTTT. It yields the protein CASKMTGKGVRAFF.

In the case of this clonotype: A much bigger clone sits one base away, suggesting this may be a read error. This chain connects TRBV28 to TRBJ2-2; D is possibly TRBD1 (6 bases). Trimming stripped 7 bases from V and 1 base from J, with 13 bases between. The CDR3 is made up of 15 amino acids. The germline V gene encodes CDR1 MDHEN and CDR2 SYDVKM. CDR3: CASNKGGQNTGELFF. The CDR3 region has the DNA TGTGCCAGCAATAAAGGGGGACAGAACACCGGGGAGCTGTTTTTT.

This clonotype has only a few counts. V is TRBV7-3 and J is TRBJ2-7; 9 bases map to TRBD1. The CDR3 runs 17 residues. Germline V gives CDR1 SGHTA, CDR2 FQGTGA. V was pared by 1 base and J by 5 bases, with 12 bases of the junction left unmatched. Here the CDR3 DNA reads TGTGCCAGCAGCTTAAATGGGGGACAGGGCCCCCCCCACGAGCAGTACTTC. This gives the protein CASSLNGGQGPPHEQYF.

This clonotype has ten or more counts. V is TRBV28 and J is TRBJ1-1, with 7 bases fitting TRBD1. This CDR3 is 15 amino acids long. Per germline, CDR1 MDHEN and CDR2 SYDVKM. J was trimmed by 2 bases and V by 4 bases; bases with no gene match: 7. CDR3 loop: CASSSPGTVNTEAFF. The CDR3 bases are TGTGCCAGCAGTTCCCCAGGGACAGTTAACACTGAAGCTTTCTTT.

This clonotype was observed a handful of times. The chain is built from TRBV13 and TRBJ2-5; tentatively, D is TRBD1 or TRBD2 (5 bases each). Between the trimmed V and J ends, which lost 5 bases and 7 bases, there was a span of 14 bases. Germline V lookup: CDR1 PRHDT, CDR2 FYEKMQ (reference sequence). The CDR3 extends over 13 amino acids. The chain's CDR3 is CASSLRDRLTQYF. In DNA, the CDR3 is TGTGCCAGCAGCCTCCGGGACCGTCTGACCCAGTACTTC. Filled out from reference TRBV13 and TRBJ2-5, the complete variable domain reads AAGVIQSPRHLIKEKRETATLKCYPIPRHDTVYWYQQGPGQDPQFLISFYEKMQSDKGSIPDRFSAQQFSDYHSELNMSSLELGDSALYFCASSLRDRLTQYFGPGTRLLVL.

The chain uses TRBV19 and TRBJ2-5; 7 nucleotides line up with TRBD2. The CDR3 loop spans 15 amino acids. J was trimmed by 2 bases and V by 2 bases; bases with no gene match: 5. Germline-derived CDR1 and CDR2 are LNHDA and SQIVND (reference sequence). The CDR3 nucleotides read TGTGCCAGTAGTATATGGGAGGGTAATCAAGAGACCCAGTACTTC. This encodes CASSIWEGNQETQYF.

This clonotype came up many times. This chain links TRBV30 with TRBJ2-5, with 7 nucleotides matching TRBD2. The CDR3 covers 13 residues. Germline V CDR1 and CDR2: GTSNPN, SVGIG (reference sequence). Trimming at V came to 3 bases and at J to 3 bases, leaving 4 bases not matched to a gene. The CDR3 loop is CAWSPSGKETQYF. In DNA form, the CDR3 reads TGTGCCTGGAGCCCTAGCGGAAAAGAGACCCAGTACTTC.

Many counts were recorded for this clonotype. This chain connects TRBV7-2 to TRBJ2-5, with D tentatively TRBD2 (5 bases). There are 14 residues in the CDR3. Trimming left V 5 bases short and J 5 bases short, with 15 bases between. CDR1 SGHTA and CDR2 FQGNSA come from the germline V gene. The chain's CDR3 is CASSAPASRETQYF. The CDR3 DNA is TGTGCCAGCAGCGCCCCCGCTAGCAGGGAGACCCAGTACTTC.

This clonotype has only a few counts. The rearrangement joins TRBV29-1 to TRBJ1-2; no reliable D call. Deletions cut 7 bases from V and 5 bases from J, with 11 bases between. This CDR3 is built from 11 residues. Germline loops: CDR1 SQVTM, CDR2 ANQGSEA. CDR3 sequence (DNA): TGCAGCGCCCAATCGACGTATGGCTACACCTTC. Protein: CSAQSTYGYTF.

In its sample, this clonotype was seen many times. The chain has TRBV25-1 and TRBJ2-5; maybe TRBD2 (5 bases). V shed 4 bases and J shed 2 bases, with 20 bases lying between them. Germline-derived CDR1 and CDR2 are MGHDK and SYGVNS. This CDR3 comprises 17 residues. The CDR3 spells CASSGGASTTIQETQYF. CDR3 in DNA: TGTGCCAGCAGTGGTGGTGCGTCGACTACCATTCAAGAGACCCAGTACTTC.

Ten or more counts support this clonotype. The chain joins TRBV7-3 to TRBJ2-7; D might be TRBD2 (5 bases). The CDR3 is 13 amino acids. V lost 0 bases and J 6 bases, leaving 9 bases between the germline ends. Germline V gene data show CDR1 as SGHTA and CDR2 as FQGTGA. For the CDR3, the DNA is TGTGCCAGCAGCTTAACCGGTGAGGGCGAGCAGTACTTC. Its translation: CASSLTGEGEQYF.

This clonotype came up many times. A read error may produce the germline difference seen at one junction end. V and J are TRBV2 and TRBJ1-2; maybe TRBD1 (5 bases). This CDR3 region has 13 residues. CDR1 SNHLY and CDR2 FYNNEI come from the germline V gene. CDR3 sequence (DNA): TGTGCCAGCAAGGCCGGGACGGACCGTACCTCCATCTTC. Protein product: CASKAGTDRTSIF.

This clonotype was seen ten or more times. This sequence joins TRBV12-3 or TRBV12-4 and TRBJ1-5; no clear D. CDR3 length: 17 residues. V lost 5 bases to trimming and J lost 1 base, with 18 bases between them. The CDR3 spells CASSPFRHTLSNQPQHF. For the CDR3, the DNA is TGTGCCAGCAGTCCCTTCCGACATACCCTAAGCAATCAGCCCCAGCATTTT.

The chain recombines TRBV4-3 with TRBJ2-7; 10 bases are shared with TRBD2. Per the germline V gene, CDR1 is LGHNA and CDR2 is YSLEER. V gave up 1 base and J gave up 3 bases; unmatched junction bases: 9. This CDR3 has 17 residues. This CDR3 reads CASSQVGAGGVNYEQYF. CDR3 sequence (DNA): TGCGCCAGCAGCCAAGTGGGAGCGGGGGGGGTGAACTACGAGCAGTACTTC.

The rearrangement links TRBV28 to TRBJ1-5, with unresolved D. In germline, CDR1 is MDHEN, CDR2 SYDVKM. CDR3 size: 14 residues. V lost 5 bases, J lost 4 bases, and 12 bases lay in between. The CDR3 nucleotides are TGTGCCAGCAGTCCAAGAAGTAGAAATCAGCCCCAGCATTTT. Translation gives CASSPRSRNQPQHF.

This clonotype has only a few counts. The chain couples TRBV7-3 to TRBJ2-7, with D possibly being TRBD2 (6 bases). The CDR3 consists of 14 residues. Trimming took 5 bases from V and 6 from J, leaving 17 bases between them. Germline CDR1 SGHTA, CDR2 FQGTGA. The CDR3 region is CASSPVGGKGEQYF. DNA for the CDR3: TGTGCCAGCAGCCCAGTGGGGGGAAAAGGCGAGCAGTACTTC.

In this sample, this clonotype turned up many times. This chain uses TRBV6-9 with TRBJ1-5, with D tentatively TRBD1 (6 bases). The CDR3 contains 16 residues. Germline V CDR1 and CDR2: MNHGY, SVAAGI. Trimming stripped 4 bases from V and 0 bases from J, with 13 bases between. The CDR3 DNA follows: TGTGCCAGCAGTTTTGGGACATCTTATAGCAATCAGCCCCAGCATTTT. It codes for CASSFGTSYSNQPQHF.

The gene calls are TRBV7-3 and TRBJ2-5; weak D call: TRBD2 (5 bases). The V end lost 3 bases, the J end lost 5 bases, and 16 bases lay between the germline ends. The CDR3 is 15 residues long. Germline V gene data show CDR1 as SGHTA and CDR2 as FQGTGA. The CDR3 loop is CASSFLGSPGETQYF. In DNA form, the CDR3 reads TGTGCCAGCAGCTTCCTGGGTTCCCCGGGGGAGACCCAGTACTTC.

This clonotype appeared many times. The chain combines TRBV28 with TRBJ1-5; the D is unclear. The germline V gene encodes CDR1 MDHEN and CDR2 SYDVKM. Deletions cut 8 bases from V and 1 base from J, with 15 bases between. This CDR3 comprises 15 residues. Written as DNA, the CDR3 is TGTGCCAGCCGTCGAAGGGCGGGGAGCAATCAGCCCCAGCATTTT. This sequence encodes CASRRRAGSNQPQHF.

This chain connects TRBV12-3 or TRBV12-4 to TRBJ1-1; 7 bases match TRBD1. This CDR3 is built from 12 residues. J lost 4 bases, V lost 7 bases, and 3 bases had no gene match. CDR3 region: CASNDRVTEAFF. CDR3 coding DNA: TGTGCCAGCAACGACAGGGTCACTGAAGCTTTCTTT.